This is a list of T cell receptor beta chains from one sample in a study of blood T cell repertoires in COVID-19. Sequencing used immunoSEQ multiplex PCR; TCRdb keeps in-frame clones, though not all of them. The sample lists around 87,000 clones; about 89% were seen once. Sequenced sample: peripheral blood. The receptor source for this set is a man in his fifties with acute or convalescent COVID-19. Both conserved end residues are part of each CDR3. Fields, in order: V gene, clone size, J gene, D gene, CDR3 protein, CDR3 DNA. D genes are given only for firm matches. Clone sizes are given selectively: once, few, many, or a class where the clone is expanded.

TRBV5-1	-	TRBJ2-1	TRBD2	CASSLSSGGPINEQFF	TGCGCCAGCAGCTTGAGTAGCGGGGGCCCTATCAATGAGCAGTTCTTC
TRBV15	-	TRBJ1-4	-	CATSSSRATNEKLFF	TGTGCCACCAGCAGTAGTCGAGCAACTAATGAAAAACTGTTTTTT
TRBV19	-	TRBJ1-4	-	CASRRRRSDEKLFF	TGTGCCAGCCGTAGGAGGCGAAGTGACGAAAAACTGTTTTTT
TRBV7-9	-	TRBJ1-4	-	CASSSAGGATNEKLFF	TGTGCCAGCAGCTCCGCCGGCGGGGCAACTAATGAAAAACTGTTTTTT
TRBV2	once	TRBJ2-7	-	CASRRASYEQYF	TGTGCCAGCAGGAGAGCCTCCTACGAGCAGTACTTC
TRBV5-1	once	TRBJ2-2	TRBD1	CATARQGGTGELFF	TGCGCCACCGCCAGACAGGGGGGGACCGGGGAGCTGTTTTTT
TRBV5-1	-	TRBJ1-3	TRBD1	CASTHDRAGNTIYF	TGCGCCAGCACACACGACAGGGCTGGAAACACCATATATTTT
TRBV6-5	few	TRBJ2-3	TRBD2	CASSFLSGGAGDTQYF	TGTGCCAGCAGTTTCCTAAGCGGGGGGGCCGGAGATACGCAGTATTTT
TRBV28	-	TRBJ1-5	TRBD1	CASSVTGQLNQPQHF	TGTGCCAGCAGTGTGACAGGGCAGCTCAATCAGCCCCAGCATTTT
TRBV6-2/TRBV6-3	-	TRBJ1-1	-	CASSFSGNTEAFF	TGTGCCAGCAGTTTTTCGGGAAACACTGAAGCTTTCTTT
TRBV5-5	-	TRBJ2-5	TRBD2	CASSLRPSGEETQYF	TGTGCCAGCAGCTTGAGGCCTAGCGGGGAGGAGACCCAGTACTTC
TRBV2	-	TRBJ1-4	-	CASRPWTATNEKLFF	TGTGCCAGCAGGCCTTGGACTGCAACTAATGAAAAACTGTTTTTT
TRBV30	-	TRBJ1-3	TRBD1	CAWKLGGLGNTIYF	TGTGCCTGGAAACTAGGGGGCCTCGGAAACACCATATATTTT
TRBV10-1	once	TRBJ2-5	-	CASRDNHPRDRGAVQETQYF	TGCGCCAGCAGAGACAATCACCCACGGGACCGGGGGGCCGTCCAAGAGACCCAGTACTTC
TRBV27	-	TRBJ1-5	-	CASSFGQGIQPQHF	TGTGCCAGCAGTTTTGGGCAGGGGATTCAGCCCCAGCATTTT
TRBV6-5	once	TRBJ1-3	-	CAVQRVRNTIYF	TGTGCCGTACAGAGGGTGAGAAACACCATATATTTT
TRBV5-1	-	TRBJ2-5	-	CASRLGQAHNKETQYF	TGCGCCAGCCGCTTGGGGCAGGCTCACAATAAAGAGACCCAGTACTTC
TRBV7-9	-	TRBJ1-2	TRBD1	CASSSGQPYFYGYTF	TGTGCCAGCAGCTCGGGACAGCCCTACTTCTATGGCTACACCTTC
TRBV6-5	-	TRBJ1-1	TRBD1	CASSRDRSNTEAFF	TGTGCCAGCAGCCGGGACAGATCGAACACTGAAGCTTTCTTT
TRBV9	-	TRBJ2-1	-	CASSETILRTDYNEQFF	TGTGCCAGCAGCGAGACCATCCTTCGTACAGATTACAATGAGCAGTTCTTC
TRBV7-2	once	TRBJ1-6	-	CASSLRQASSYNSPLHF	TGTGCCAGCAGCTTAAGACAGGCAAGCTCCTATAATTCACCCCTCCACTTT
TRBV3-1/TRBV3-2	-	TRBJ1-4	TRBD1	CASSLWKYRGYEKLFF	TGTGCCAGCAGCCTCTGGAAGTACAGGGGTTATGAAAAACTGTTTTTT
TRBV7-2	-	TRBJ2-3	-	CASSFWDKTDTQYF	TGTGCCAGCAGCTTTTGGGACAAAACAGATACGCAGTATTTT
TRBV6-5	-	TRBJ2-3	TRBD2	CASSYGGGQYF	TGTGCCAGCAGTTACGGGGGGGGGCAGTATTTT
TRBV3-1/TRBV3-2	-	TRBJ1-5	TRBD1	CASSPTGGRNQPQHF	TGTGCCAGCAGCCCGACAGGGGGACGGAATCAGCCCCAGCATTTT
TRBV30	-	TRBJ1-5	-	CAWSEGEAQHF	TGTGCCTGGAGTGAAGGGGAGGCCCAGCATTTT
TRBV14	few	TRBJ1-3	-	CASSRTTGGTGNTIYF	TGTGCCAGCAGCCGGACCACAGGCGGTACTGGAAACACCATATATTTT
TRBV6-4	-	TRBJ1-3	-	CASSDSIIVGGSGNTIYF	TGTGCCAGCAGTGACTCGATTATTGTGGGAGGCTCTGGAAACACCATATATTTT
TRBV6-5	-	TRBJ1-1	-	CASSYGGGSAFF	TGTGCCAGCAGTTACGGGGGGGGCTCAGCTTTCTTT
TRBV5-1	once	TRBJ1-4	TRBD1	CASSLGQGKKLFF	TGCGCCAGCAGCTTAGGACAGGGTAAAAAACTGTTTTTT
TRBV7-9	-	TRBJ1-2	TRBD1	CASSLGPSGGMNGYTF	TGTGCCAGCAGCTTAGGCCCTTCAGGGGGGATGAATGGCTACACCTTC
TRBV27	-	TRBJ2-7	TRBD2	CASSPLAGGRYEQYF	TGTGCCAGCAGTCCGTTAGCGGGGGGCCGGTACGAGCAGTACTTC
TRBV12-3/TRBV12-4	-	TRBJ1-1	-	CASSLRRNTEAFF	TGTGCCAGCAGCCTCCGTAGGAACACTGAAGCTTTCTTT
TRBV4-2	-	TRBJ2-5	TRBD2	CASSQEVSGGAETQYF	TGTGCCAGCAGCCAAGAGGTTAGCGGGGGGGCGGAGACCCAGTACTTC
TRBV6-2/TRBV6-3	once	TRBJ2-1	TRBD2	CASSWGLAGGHQQFF	TGTGCCAGCAGTTGGGGACTAGCGGGGGGCCACCAGCAGTTCTTC
TRBV5-6	-	TRBJ1-2	TRBD1	CASLQISQGRYGYTF	TGTGCCAGCCTTCAAATATCACAGGGGAGATATGGCTACACCTTC
TRBV7-3	-	TRBJ2-3	TRBD2	CASTHSLAGYYTQYF	TGTGCCAGCACCCATTCGCTAGCGGGGTACTATACGCAGTATTTT
TRBV19	once	TRBJ1-5	-	CATRRSLNQPQHF	TGTGCCACCCGGCGGAGCCTCAATCAGCCCCAGCATTTT
TRBV5-6	-	TRBJ2-2	TRBD1	CASSPGTGFAGELFF	TGTGCCAGCAGCCCGGGGACAGGGTTCGCCGGGGAGCTGTTTTTT
TRBV4-2	-	TRBJ1-2	-	CASSQEEGGFLYGYTF	TGTGCCAGCAGCCAAGAAGAGGGAGGGTTCCTCTATGGCTACACCTTC
TRBV5-1	-	TRBJ2-7	TRBD1	CASSVQGARSYEQYF	TGCGCCAGCAGCGTACAGGGGGCTCGCTCCTACGAGCAGTACTTC
TRBV7-3	-	TRBJ1-1	-	CASSSQMNTEAFF	TGTGCCAGCAGCTCCCAGATGAACACTGAAGCTTTCTTT
TRBV9	once	TRBJ2-4	-	CASSGTDTFKNIQYF	TGTGCCAGCAGCGGAACTGACACCTTCAAAAACATTCAGTACTTC
TRBV2	-	TRBJ1-4	-	CASSLNQQEKLFF	TGTGCCAGCAGTTTAAACCAACAGGAAAAACTGTTTTTT
TRBV19	-	TRBJ2-6	-	CASSIFPGVRSGANVLTF	TGTGCCAGTAGTATATTTCCGGGGGTTCGCTCTGGGGCCAACGTCCTGACTTTC